The 30 T cell receptor beta chains below come from one sample, sequenced in a study of regulatory T cells in long-lasting Graves disease. CDR3 regions were amplified by Arm-PCR using iRepertoire HTBI primers to build TCR beta libraries. TCRdb re-derived calls from the multiplex PCR reads in MiXCR, one entry per CDR3 protein. The data contain under 300,000 distinct CDR3 sequences, about 18% of them seen just once; the ten biggest clones take up 12% to 15%. The time point denotes: newly diagnosed GD, antithyroid drugs for less than 3 months. PBMC RNA was the source of the TCR library. These same data were also listed under a study on T cells in Graves' hyperthyroidism and ophthalmopathy.

This specimen was peripheral blood mononuclear cells (PBMCs), taken at new diagnosis, from a patient treated with antithyroid drugs. The source is a woman aged 25 to 39 with Graves disease.

This clonotype was observed at least ten times. The chain combines TRBV5-1 with TRBJ1-1; D uncertain. The CDR3 consists of 15 residues. Trimming stripped 2 bases from V and 2 bases from J, with 13 bases between. The germline V gene has CDR1 SGHRS and CDR2 YFSETQ. This CDR3 reads CASSFGLRQNTEAFF. CDR3 nucleotides: TGCGCCAGCAGCTTTGGCCTTAGACAAAACACTGAAGCTTTCTTT.

For this clonotype: This likely reflects a read error, since a far larger clone is one base away. The chain couples TRBV11-2 to TRBJ2-1; TRBD1 matches 8 bases. TRBJ2-5 explains the end of the DNA better; the J call may be wrong. The CDR3 covers 16 residues. Germline CDR1 SGHAT, CDR2 FQNNGV. The CDR3 DNA reads as TGTGCCAGCAGCTTAGGGGTCAGGACAGGGCGAGAGACCCAGTACTTC. Translation: CASSLGVRTGRETQYF.

This clonotype was recorded at least ten times. V usage is TRBV3-1 and J usage is TRBJ2-1, with D perhaps TRBD2 (7 bases). The germline V and J ends were trimmed by 4 bases and 9 bases, with 13 bases remaining between them. CDR3 size: 13 residues. CDR1 is LGHDT and CDR2 is YNNKEL in the germline V gene (reference sequence). The CDR3 nucleotides read TGTGCCAGCAGCCCTCAGGGGAGGGTTGAGCAGTTCTTC. Protein sequence: CASSPQGRVEQFF.

To note about this clonotype: A much larger clone is a single base away; this may be a read error. The genes are TRBV6-2 or TRBV6-3 and TRBJ2-5; TRBD1 matches 9 bases. Germline CDR1 and CDR2: MNHEY and SVGEGT. The CDR3 is 15 amino acids. The CDR3 DNA sequence: TGTGCCAGAAGACACCGGGACAGGGTCCAAGGGACCCAGTACTTC. Translated: CARRHRDRVQGTQYF.

This clonotype was picked up many times. V gene TRBV6-2 or TRBV6-3 combines with J gene TRBJ1-1; TRBD1 agrees at 9 bases. CDR1 is MNHEY and CDR2 is SVGEGT in the germline V gene. V gave up 5 bases and J gave up 6 bases; unmatched junction bases: 7. The length of the CDR3 is 14 residues. CDR3: CASSPGTGKAEAFF. For the CDR3, the DNA is TGTGCCAGCAGTCCCGGGACAGGGAAGGCTGAAGCTTTCTTT.

Many counts were recorded for this clonotype. The chain links TRBV29-1 to TRBJ1-5; the D is unclear. The CDR3 is made up of 12 amino acids. Trimming pared 6 bases from V and 3 bases from J, leaving 9 bases between. Per the germline V gene, CDR1 is SQVTM and CDR2 is ANQGSEA. CDR3 in amino acids: CSVGDNNQPQHF. In DNA, the CDR3 is TGCAGCGTAGGTGATAACAATCAGCCCCAGCATTTT.

V usage is TRBV19 and J usage is TRBJ1-2; a possible D gene is TRBD1 (5 bases). Trimming took off 3 bases at V and 3 bases at J, with 14 bases between the two ends. The CDR3 has 15 residues. Germline CDR1 is LNHDA and CDR2 is SQIVND (reference sequence). The CDR3 reads CASSIQPGGDYGYTF. CDR3 bases: TGTGCCAGTAGTATCCAACCGGGAGGGGACTATGGCTACACCTTC.

This clonotype was picked up many times. V usage is TRBV2 and J usage is TRBJ2-7; no firm D call. Germline V gives CDR1 SNHLY, CDR2 FYNNEI. This CDR3 has 12 amino acids. Trimming took 5 bases from V and 0 from J, leaving 5 bases between them. CDR3 bases: TGTGCCAGCAGTATTAGCTCCTACGAGCAGTACTTC. It yields the protein CASSISSYEQYF. The variable domain in full, completed from reference TRBV2 and TRBJ2-7, reads EPEVTQTPSHQVTQMGQEVILRCVPISNHLYFYWYRQILGQKVEFLVSFYNNEISEKSEIFDDQFSVERPDGSNFTLKIRSTKLEDSAMYFCASSISSYEQYFGPGTRLTVT.

This clonotype came up many times. V and J are TRBV12-3 or TRBV12-4 and TRBJ2-1; 8 bases agree with TRBD1. This CDR3 is built from 16 residues. V shed 6 bases, J shed 4 bases, and the junction held 11 bases outside the gene matches. CDR3 DNA sequence: TGTGCCAGCAGCTTTTGGGGCAGGGGGCTGTACAATGAGCAGTTCTTC. Amino acids: CASSFWGRGLYNEQFF.

This clonotype was detected ten times or more. The CDR3 is CSARQRNSGANVLTF. The CDR3 nucleotides read TGCAGTGCTCGACAGAGAAACTCTGGGGCCAACGTCCTGACTTTC. V is TRBV20-1 and J is TRBJ2-6; D is perhaps TRBD1 (5 bases). Germline V lookup: CDR1 DFQATT, CDR2 SNEGSKA (reference sequence). This CDR3 contains 15 residues. V lost 5 bases and J 0 bases, leaving 11 bases between the germline ends.

This clonotype has a count of ten or more. The chain employs TRBV6-5 and TRBJ2-4; 7 bases agree with TRBD2. Germline loops: CDR1 MNHEY, CDR2 SVGAGI. This CDR3 region has 18 residues. Losses at the gene ends were 0 bases for V and 0 bases for J; bases not matched to a gene: 8. CDR3 coding DNA: TGTGCCAGCAGTTACTCGATGAAGGCGGGGGAAGCCAAAAACATTCAGTACTTC. This sequence encodes CASSYSMKAGEAKNIQYF.

This clonotype was seen many times. This chain joins TRBV7-3 and TRBJ2-1; D unclear. Germline V lookup: CDR1 SGHTA, CDR2 FQGTGA. The CDR3 has 13 residues. V gave up 2 bases and J gave up 6 bases, with 8 bases separating them. The CDR3 nucleotides read TGTGCCAGCAGCTTAGAGATAAGCAATGAGCAGTTCTTC. Translating it yields CASSLEISNEQFF.

The gene calls are TRBV12-3 or TRBV12-4 and TRBJ1-1, with D possibly TRBD1 on 5 matching bases. The CDR3 consists of 14 residues. V was cut by 5 bases and J by 4 bases, with 14 bases left in between. The chain's CDR3 is CASSAGGGTTEAFF. The CDR3 DNA is TGTGCCAGCAGTGCTGGGGGGGGGACCACTGAAGCTTTCTTT.

This sequence joins TRBV20-1 and TRBJ1-1; the D gene is possibly TRBD1 (6 bases). Germline loops: CDR1 DFQATT, CDR2 SNEGSKA (reference sequence). With 6 bases removed from V and 4 bases from J, the gap between germline ends came to 21 bases. The CDR3 is 15 residues long. CDR3 amino acids: CSAKQPGVEGTEAFF. The CDR3 region has the DNA TGCAGTGCAAAACAACCAGGGGTAGAGGGCACTGAAGCTTTCTTT.

In this sample, this clonotype turned up many times. The V call is TRBV24-1, the J call TRBJ2-3; 8 bases fit TRBD1. The length of the CDR3 is 15 residues. CDR1 is KGHDR, CDR2 SFDVKD, per germline. Trimming took 0 bases from V and 3 from J; bases not matched to a gene: 1. The CDR3 bases are TGTGCCACCAGTGATTTGCAGGGGGCAACAGATACGCAGTATTTT. It yields the protein CATSDLQGATDTQYF.

This clonotype was observed at least ten times. The rearrangement joins TRBV4-1 to TRBJ1-4; no reliable D call. Germline CDR1 is MGHRA and CDR2 is YSYEKL. Trimming cost V 2 bases and J 4 bases, with 14 bases left between them. The CDR3 extends over 16 amino acids. The CDR3 protein is CASSQRDRRDNEKLFF. The CDR3 DNA reads as TGCGCCAGCAGCCAACGAGACCGCAGAGATAATGAAAAACTGTTTTTT.

About this clonotype itself: One junction end disagrees with the germline gene, perhaps due to a read error. CDR3 amino acids: CASSLGPYNEQFF. The CDR3 coding sequence is TGTGCTAGCAGCTTGGGACCCTACAATGAGCAGTTCTTC. The chain couples TRBV7-7 to TRBJ2-1; either TRBD1 or TRBD2 may fit D (5 bases each). The CDR3 has 13 residues. Germline V gives CDR1 SSHAT, CDR2 FNYEAQ (reference sequence).

Many counts were recorded for this clonotype. V gene TRBV19 combines with J gene TRBJ1-5; no clear D gene. The V and J ends lost 6 bases and 0 bases respectively, with 21 bases between them. Germline values: CDR1 LNHDA, CDR2 SQIVND (reference sequence). The CDR3 contains 18 residues. The DNA for the CDR3 is TGTGCCAGTAGCTCGCGTCCGGGCCCCTCGGCTAGCAATCAGCCCCAGCATTTT. This encodes CASSSRPGPSASNQPQHF.

This clonotype was recorded many times. The chain employs TRBV7-2 and TRBJ2-3, with D unclear. The germline V gene has CDR1 SGHTA and CDR2 FQGNSA. Trimming shortened V by 1 base and J by 2 bases, and 10 bases separated the two germline ends. This CDR3 is built from 15 residues. The CDR3 DNA reads as TGTGCCAGCAGCTTAGTGCTACTTAACACAGATACGCAGTATTTT. Protein: CASSLVLLNTDTQYF.

This clonotype was picked up many times. This chain links TRBV2 with TRBJ2-7; no reliable D call. V was pared by 8 bases and J by 3 bases, with 14 bases between. Germline V gene sequence: CDR1 SNHLY, CDR2 FYNNEI. CDR3 length: 13 amino acids. The CDR3 DNA sequence: TGTGCCAGCCACCCCCCTCAAGTCTACGAGCAGTACTTC. It is translated as CASHPPQVYEQYF.

The V call is TRBV10-2, the J call TRBJ1-4; D not certain. CDR1 and CDR2 from the germline V gene are WSHSY and SAAADI. Trimming removed 3 bases at V and 8 bases at J, with 7 bases between. This CDR3 is 12 amino acids long. The CDR3: CASSDLDEKLFF. The CDR3 DNA sequence: TGCGCCAGCAGTGATTTGGACGAAAAACTGTTTTTT.

This clonotype has at least ten counts. This chain connects TRBV7-2 to TRBJ2-5; TRBD2 aligns across 8 bases. The CDR3 has 14 residues. From germline, CDR1 is SGHTA and CDR2 FQGNSA. J lost 3 bases, V lost 8 bases, and 8 bases had no gene match. DNA for the CDR3: TGTGCCAGCGTCCCCAGGCGGGGGGAAGAGACCCAGTACTTC. Its translation is CASVPRRGEETQYF.

In the case of this clonotype: This is likely an artifact of a read error, given a far larger clone one base away. This chain links TRBV11-2 with TRBJ2-1, with D hard to call. The V gene lost 5 bases and the J gene lost 10 bases, with 18 bases spanning the gap. The CDR3 runs to 14 residues. CDR1 and CDR2 from the germline V gene are SGHAT and FQNNGV. CDR3 sequence (DNA): TGTGCCAGCAGCCAATCCTCTACGGCCTACGAGCAGTTCTTC. Amino acid sequence: CASSQSSTAYEQFF.

In this sample, this clonotype turned up many times. The rearrangement uses TRBV20-1 and TRBJ1-6; 7 bases map to TRBD1. The CDR3 runs 14 residues. The ends lost 6 bases at V and 7 bases at J; junction bases unmatched: 9. Germline-derived CDR1 and CDR2 are DFQATT and SNEGSKA (reference sequence). The CDR3 region has the DNA TGCAGTGCCCGTGGGACAGCCGGAAATTCACCCCTCCACTTT. This codes for CSARGTAGNSPLHF.

Regarding this clonotype: A clone one base away is much larger, so this may be a read error. The gene calls are TRBV6-1 and TRBJ1-2; D might be TRBD1 (6 bases). CDR1 and CDR2 (germline): MNHNS, SASEGT. The CDR3 loop spans 15 amino acids. V gave up 9 bases and J gave up 4 bases, with 21 bases separating them. CDR3 protein: CARNNRVTRGYGYTF. The CDR3 coding sequence is TGTGCCAGGAATAACAGGGTCACGAGAGGCTATGGCTACACCTTC.

This clonotype was seen repeatedly, ten times or more. The chain couples TRBV7-8 to TRBJ2-1; 9 nucleotides align to TRBD2. V shed 5 bases, J shed 0 bases, and the junction held 11 bases outside the gene matches. CDR1 is SGHVS, CDR2 FQNEAQ, per germline. There are 18 residues in the CDR3. The CDR3 spells CASSTRVSRGGSYNEQFF. For the CDR3, the DNA is TGTGCCAGCAGCACACGCGTATCGCGGGGGGGCTCCTACAATGAGCAGTTCTTC.

This clonotype was counted many times. The rearrangement links TRBV18 to TRBJ1-1; 7 positions match TRBD1. CDR3 length equals 12 residues. V trimming: 5 bases; J trimming: 11 bases; junction bases outside the gene matches: 8. CDR1 and CDR2 from the germline V gene are KGHSH and LQKENI. For the CDR3, the DNA is TGTGCCAGCTCAAGAGGCGACAGGGAGGCTTTCTTT. Its protein is CASSRGDREAFF.

This clonotype was found a few times. The chain is built from TRBV5-1 and TRBJ2-5, with 14 bases lining up with TRBD2. Trimming took 2 bases from V and 1 from J; bases not matched to a gene: 13. The CDR3 runs to 20 residues. Germline CDR1 is SGHRS and CDR2 is YFSETQ. This CDR3 reads CASSLSPGGLAGGIQETQYF. The CDR3 nucleotides are TGCGCCAGCAGCTTAAGTCCCGGTGGACTAGCGGGGGGTATCCAAGAGACCCAGTACTTC.

This clonotype occurred many times. This chain uses TRBV3-1 with TRBJ2-3; unclear D gene. Germline CDR1 LGHDT, CDR2 YNNKEL (reference sequence). The CDR3 is 13 residues long. The germline V and J ends were trimmed by 6 bases and 8 bases, with 15 bases remaining between them. CDR3 DNA: TGTGCCAGCAGTTACGGACGCCAACTTACGCAGTATTTT. Its protein product is CASSYGRQLTQYF.

This clonotype was detected ten times or more. The V gene is TRBV20-1, the J gene TRBJ2-5, with 12 bases lining up with TRBD1. The CDR3 runs to 17 residues. The germline CDR1 and CDR2 sequences are DFQATT and SNEGSKA (reference sequence). V shed 6 bases, J shed 5 bases, and the junction held 16 bases outside the gene matches. The CDR3, as DNA: TGCAGTGCAAGCCGACTTTTCGGGACAGGGGGCCTGGAGACCCAGTACTTC. It translates to CSASRLFGTGGLETQYF.